The 26 T cell receptor beta chains given below trace back to one sample, sequenced in a study of response to subunit inactivated influenza vaccine listed by TCRdb under 2018. The library was made by RT-PCR. Sequencing instrument: Illumina HiSeq 2500. In TCRdb, the public reads were trimmed at Q25 with fastp and aligned with MiXCR, with productive beta chains retained. For every CDR3 protein sequence, its rows merge into one entry that carries the most common genes and DNA. The sample includes approximately 500,000 distinct CDR3 sequences, with around 21% observed a single time. 2.8% of the sample goes to the ten largest clones. These data also formed part of another study, on T cells expressing NK-cell markers. Taken from the second paper: TCR beta cDNA libraries were prepared using 5'RACE template switching, which introduced a universal primer site and unique molecular identifiers.

The material sequenced was CD4+ T cells sorted from PBMCs, taken 12 days after vaccination. The receptors were gathered from a man aged 50-60 years who received an inactivated influenza vaccine. Donor details come from another sample of the same person, matched by shared clones.

In this sample, this clonotype turned up a few times. The V and J genes are TRBV9 and TRBJ1-6; D unclear. The CDR3 runs to 16 residues. The germline V and J ends were trimmed by 3 bases and 5 bases, with 15 bases remaining between them. Germline lookup yields CDR1 SGDLS and CDR2 YYNGEE. CDR3 region: CASSAVNGWDNSPLHF. The CDR3 nucleotides are TGTGCCAGCAGCGCCGTGAACGGCTGGGATAATTCACCCCTCCACTTT.

In this sample, this clonotype turned up a few times. The J gene is TRBJ2-5, the V gene TRBV6-5; unclear D gene. Germline loops: CDR1 MNHEY, CDR2 SVGAGI. The V end was cut by 4 bases, the J end by 1 base, with 16 bases between. The CDR3 length is 16 residues. The CDR3 loop is CASSSLGSITQETQYF. CDR3 sequence (DNA): TGTGCCAGCAGTTCCCTGGGCTCAATAACCCAAGAGACCCAGTACTTC.

This rearrangement joins TRBV3-1 to TRBJ1-1; D uncertain. Germline CDR1 and CDR2: LGHDT and YNNKEL (reference sequence). This CDR3 spans 12 amino acids. Trimming pared 2 bases from V and 3 bases from J, leaving 4 bases between. This CDR3 is CASSQPYTEAFF. The CDR3 nucleotides read TGTGCCAGCAGCCAACCGTACACTGAAGCTTTCTTT.

This clonotype was found a few times. This chain joins TRBV11-2 and TRBJ1-3; possible D gene TRBD1, 6 bases. Trimming cost V 1 base and J 4 bases, with 11 bases left between them. The CDR3 totals 15 residues. Germline V gives CDR1 SGHAT, CDR2 FQNNGV. This CDR3 reads CASSLVRTAGNTIYF. For the CDR3, the DNA is TGTGCCAGCAGCTTAGTACGGACAGCAGGAAACACCATATATTTT.

The chain is built from TRBV6-1 and TRBJ1-6; D remains unclear. Germline loops: CDR1 MNHNS, CDR2 SASEGT. The CDR3 has 15 amino acids. Trimming stripped 4 bases from V and 10 bases from J, with 17 bases between. CDR3 protein: CASSGLTDAGSPLHF. In nucleotides, the CDR3 is TGTGCCAGCAGTGGATTGACCGACGCCGGGTCACCCCTCCACTTT.

The chain is built from TRBV7-2 and TRBJ2-3, with unresolved D. V shed 5 bases and J shed 3 bases, with 15 bases lying between them. This CDR3 has 15 residues. CDR1 and CDR2 (germline): SGHTA, FQGNSA. The chain's CDR3 is CASSGPRSITDTQYF. DNA for the CDR3: TGTGCCAGCAGCGGCCCTAGAAGTATTACAGATACGCAGTATTTT.

The V gene is TRBV7-9, the J gene TRBJ2-3; no reliable D call. Germline V gene sequence: CDR1 SEHNR, CDR2 FQNEAQ (reference sequence). The CDR3 is 15 residues long. V lost 1 base to trimming and J lost 0 bases, with 8 bases between them. CDR3 DNA: TGTGCCAGCAGCTTAGAAGGAACTAGCACAGATACGCAGTATTTT. Translating it yields CASSLEGTSTDTQYF.

This clonotype was detected a few times. This rearrangement joins TRBV7-9 to TRBJ2-1; 11 nucleotides line up with TRBD2. V shed 4 bases, J shed 4 bases, and the junction held 9 bases outside the gene matches. The CDR3 totals 17 residues. Germline V CDR1 and CDR2: SEHNR, FQNEAQ (reference sequence). The CDR3 here is CASSWGLAARDYNEQFF. The CDR3 bases are TGTGCCAGCAGCTGGGGACTAGCGGCCCGAGATTACAATGAGCAGTTCTTC.

This CDR3 is CASSLMSGYRGTEAFF. DNA for the CDR3: TGTGCCAGCAGTCTAATGTCAGGGTATAGGGGCACTGAAGCTTTCTTT. The chain links TRBV2 to TRBJ1-1; D is perhaps TRBD1 (5 bases). V lost 5 bases and J 4 bases, leaving 20 bases between the germline ends. The CDR3 extends over 16 amino acids. Germline CDR1 SNHLY, CDR2 FYNNEI. The full variable domain, its missing parts supplied by reference TRBV2 and TRBJ1-1, is EPEVTQTPSHQVTQMGQEVILRCVPISNHLYFYWYRQILGQKVEFLVSFYNNEISEKSEIFDDQFSVERPDGSNFTLKIRSTKLEDSAMYFCASSLMSGYRGTEAFFGQGTRLTVV.

The rearrangement uses TRBV15 and TRBJ1-5; D perhaps matches TRBD1 (6 bases). Germline V gene lookup returns CDR1 LNHNV and CDR2 YYDKDF (reference sequence). Trimming removed 4 bases from V and 2 bases from J, with 12 bases in between. This CDR3 has 15 residues. CDR3 DNA sequence: TGTGCCACCAGCACATTTAGGGGGGGCAATCAGCCCCAGCATTTT. It translates to CATSTFRGGNQPQHF.

The V gene is TRBV13, the J gene TRBJ2-3, with a weak D call TRBD2 (5 bases). Trimming cost V 5 bases and J 2 bases, with 11 bases left between them. Germline lookup yields CDR1 PRHDT and CDR2 FYEKMQ (reference sequence). This CDR3 has 14 amino acids. The DNA of the CDR3 is TGTGCCAGCAGCCGAACTAGGGCCACAGATACGCAGTATTTT. As protein: CASSRTRATDTQYF. The full variable domain, with the rest looked up from reference TRBV13 and TRBJ2-3, is AAGVIQSPRHLIKEKRETATLKCYPIPRHDTVYWYQQGPGQDPQFLISFYEKMQSDKGSIPDRFSAQQFSDYHSELNMSSLELGDSALYFCASSRTRATDTQYFGPGTRLTVL.

To note about this clonotype: Likely a read error: the CDR3 ends without its conserved phenylalanine or tryptophan. This chain links TRBV20-1 with TRBJ1-1; no clear D gene. The CDR3 runs to 16 residues. V shed 5 bases and J shed 0 bases, with 19 bases lying between them. CDR1 and CDR2 (germline): DFQATT, SNEGSKA (reference sequence). The CDR3 region has the DNA TGCAGTGCTTACCTCTGGCTCGGGTCGTTGAACACTGAAGCTTTCTCT. This gives the protein CSAYLWLGSLNTEAFS.

There are many counts of this clonotype. The rearrangement uses TRBV6-1 and TRBJ2-2; D is ambiguous. Trimming removed 6 bases at V and 0 bases at J, with 8 bases between. The CDR3 has 14 amino acids. Per the germline V gene, CDR1 is MNHNS and CDR2 is SASEGT. The chain's CDR3 is CASSPRTNTGELFF. The CDR3 DNA sequence: TGTGCCAGCAGCCCGAGAACGAACACCGGGGAGCTGTTTTTT.

The J gene is TRBJ2-7, the V gene TRBV18, with 10 positions matching TRBD1. V lost 2 bases, J lost 6 bases, and 13 bases stayed unmatched. The germline CDR1 and CDR2 sequences are KGHSH and LQKENI. The CDR3 sequence is 17 residues long. CDR3 in DNA: TGTGCCAGCTCACCAATGACACTGACAGGGGGCCGTTCCGAGCAGTACTTC. Amino acid sequence: CASSPMTLTGGRSEQYF.

This sequence joins TRBV29-1 and TRBJ2-3; the match to TRBD2 covers 7 bases. This CDR3 region has 16 residues. The germline CDR1 and CDR2 sequences are SQVTM and ANQGSEA. After removal of 1 base from V and 10 bases from J, the junction contained 17 bases not matched to a gene. The DNA for the CDR3 is TGCAGCGTTGAAGCCCTAGGCGGCGGGAGTAGGCGGCCGCAGTATTTT. This encodes CSVEALGGGSRRPQYF.

The chain couples TRBV20-1 to TRBJ1-1, with 8 bases that match TRBD1. Per germline, CDR1 DFQATT and CDR2 SNEGSKA (reference sequence). This CDR3 spans 16 amino acids. The V gene end was trimmed by 0 bases and the J gene end by 8 bases; junction bases not matched to a gene: 14. This CDR3 reads CSARDPGQVPRGEAFF. In nucleotides, the CDR3 is TGCAGTGCTAGAGATCCGGGACAGGTACCTCGTGGGGAAGCTTTCTTT.

This chain joins TRBV20-1 and TRBJ2-7; D is unclear. The CDR3 spans 14 residues. The germline gives CDR1 DFQATT, CDR2 SNEGSKA (reference sequence). Trimming cost V 5 bases and J 6 bases, with 20 bases left between them. The CDR3 nucleotides read TGCAGTGCTCCCAACGGGCAGACCTTCGGCGAGCAGTACTTC. Its translation is CSAPNGQTFGEQYF.

J is TRBJ1-6 and V is TRBV12-3 or TRBV12-4; D not certain. Trimming pared 6 bases from V and 3 bases from J, leaving 9 bases between. This CDR3 is 14 amino acids long. This CDR3 reads CASRPVGYNSPLHF. DNA of the CDR3: TGTGCCAGCAGACCCGTCGGCTATAATTCACCCCTCCACTTT.

This clonotype was seen more than once but under ten times. The V gene is TRBV20-1, the J gene TRBJ2-3; weak D call: TRBD2 (5 bases). V lost 5 bases, J lost 3 bases, and 21 bases lay in between. This CDR3 contains 16 residues. Germline V lookup: CDR1 DFQATT, CDR2 SNEGSKA (reference sequence). The CDR3 nucleotides are TGCAGTGCTGCGGATAGCGTGGGCTCGCGGACAGATACGCAGTATTTT. It translates to CSAADSVGSRTDTQYF.

V usage is TRBV7-2 and J usage is TRBJ1-2, with D perhaps TRBD1 (6 bases). V was shortened by 1 base and J by 2 bases, with 11 bases between the two germline ends. Germline V lookup: CDR1 SGHTA, CDR2 FQGNSA. This CDR3 is built from 15 residues. The CDR3 DNA reads TGTGCCAGCAGCTTAGAAATCGGGACAAACTATGGCTACACCTTC. Encoded protein: CASSLEIGTNYGYTF.

The V call is TRBV29-1, the J call TRBJ1-1, with 8 bases fitting TRBD1. The CDR3 contains 13 residues. Germline V CDR1 and CDR2: SQVTM, ANQGSEA. Trimming cost V 4 bases and J 3 bases; bases outside gene matches: 4. CDR3 in DNA: TGCAGCGTTGCTAACAGGGGGTACACTGAAGCTTTCTTT. Amino acids: CSVANRGYTEAFF.

The table lists this clonotype with a count of one. This rearrangement joins TRBV4-2 to TRBJ2-7, with a possible D match to TRBD2 (6 bases). The V end lost 4 bases, the J end lost 3 bases, and 19 bases lay between the germline ends. Looked up from germline, CDR1 is LGHNA and CDR2 is YNFKEQ. This CDR3 is 16 amino acids long. The DNA of the CDR3 is TGTGCCAGCAGCCCCGCGGGGCGGGTAGGCGGCTACGAGCAGTACTTC. Its translation: CASSPAGRVGGYEQYF.

This clonotype was observed at least ten times. The chain couples TRBV12-3 or TRBV12-4 to TRBJ1-5; D is unclear. CDR3 length equals 13 residues. V was pared by 2 bases and J by 2 bases, with 4 bases between. For the CDR3, the DNA is TGTGCCAGCAGTTTAAGCCGCAATCAGCCCCAGCATTTT. Residues: CASSLSRNQPQHF.

The chain is built from TRBV11-2 and TRBJ2-7; a possible D gene is TRBD1 (5 bases). Deletions cut 4 bases from V and 4 bases from J, with 17 bases between. The CDR3 consists of 15 residues. Looked up from germline, CDR1 is SGHAT and CDR2 is FQNNGV. The CDR3 region is CASSSLRAGRYEQYF. The CDR3 DNA is TGTGCCAGCAGCTCCCTCCGGGCAGGGCGTTACGAGCAGTACTTC.

The rearrangement uses TRBV28 and TRBJ1-1, with 8 bases matching TRBD1. This CDR3 has 17 residues. V was pared by 7 bases and J by 0 bases, with 13 bases of the junction left unmatched. The germline V gene encodes CDR1 MDHEN and CDR2 SYDVKM. In DNA form, the CDR3 reads TGTGCCAGCAATCCACCCCACCGGACAGGGTTGAACACTGAAGCTTTCTTT. Protein product: CASNPPHRTGLNTEAFF. Variable domain in full (rest from reference TRBV28 and TRBJ1-1): DVKVTQSSRYLVKRTGEKVFLECVQDMDHENMFWYRQDPGLGLRLIYFSYDVKMKEKGDIPEGYSVSREKKERFSLILESASTNQTSMYLCASNPPHRTGLNTEAFFGQGTRLTVV.

This rearrangement joins TRBV20-1 to TRBJ2-7, with 8 bases matching TRBD1. CDR1 and CDR2 from the germline V gene are DFQATT and SNEGSKA (reference sequence). The CDR3 spans 16 residues. Trimming at V came to 3 bases and at J to 0 bases, leaving 10 bases not matched to a gene. This CDR3 is CSARDPRTGNSYEQYF. The CDR3 nucleotides read TGCAGTGCTAGGGATCCTCGGACAGGGAACTCCTACGAGCAGTACTTC.